This T cell receptor beta chain was sequenced during a study of T cells after yellow fever vaccination (dated by TCRdb to the late 2010s). General notes on the study: The SMART-Seq v4 Ultra Low Input RNA kit was used to prepare libraries from fractions with low cell numbers. To track T-cell clones before and after primary and booster YFV17D yellow fever vaccination, bulk TCR alpha and beta repertoires were sequenced longitudinally. Blood was drawn at multiple timepoints before and after primary and secondary immunization, with bulk PBMC replicates and cell subsets isolated. The cohort comprised two healthy male donors, one aged 18 to 30 and one aged 30 to 40 years.

This clonotype appeared many times. What antigen it recognizes has not been identified. Base qualities are missing; no much larger clone stands one base away. Ends trimmed: V by 3 bases, J by 4 bases; bases unmatched to a gene: 7. The germline V gene (reference sequence) specifies LGHDT as CDR1 and YNNKEL as CDR2. The cysteine opens and the phenylalanine closes a CDR3 of 15 amino acids. The only DNA kept is the CDR3, 45 bases in frame from the first base. In light of the paper, this sample's treatment or condition label describes: live attenuated yellow fever vaccine strain. At each blood-draw timepoint, two biological replicates of bulk PBMCs were collected. PBMCs were isolated from peripheral blood using a standard Ficoll-Paque protocol. TriZol was used to extract RNA from bulk PBMCs, CD4 and CD8 fractions, and dextramer-positive and dextramer-negative fractions. Overall study outcomes, separate from this receptor: Because only a couple of donors were included in the study, the extent to which the findings can be generalized is limited. Compared with the primary T-cell response, the secondary T-cell response was weaker but faster, peaking on day 5 rather than day 15. After the booster, most clones that had expanded after primary vaccination were detected again (around 97% of CD4 and around 88% of CD8), suggesting broad maintenance of memory. A small fraction of clonotypes showed up in both the CD4 and CD8 compartments, probably as a result of convergent recombination. Computational filtering was required because FACS-sorted repertoires could contain abundant contaminating clonotypes from the bulk population.

TCR cDNA was made using 5'RACE template switching, a step that added a universal primer site and unique molecular identifiers. Priming for cDNA synthesis came from both the TCR alpha and TCR beta constant segments. Libraries were amplified in two PCR steps, with sample barcodes and sequencing adapters added in the second step. Sequencing of libraries was done on Illumina HiSeq 2500 (2x100 bp) or NovaSeq (2x150 bp). The original methods were these. MIGEC was used to demultiplex reads and collapse the reads into UMI consensus sequences, and MiXCR was used for V(D)J alignment. Using edgeR on replicate PBMC samples, clonotypes were called vaccine-responding if FDR was below 0.01 and the log2 fold change was above 5 up to day 15. Each bulk clonotype received a CD4 or CD8 identity based on whether the sequenced CD4 or CD8 repertoire contained that clonotype at higher abundance. TCRdb reran the public reads through fastp at Q25 and MiXCR, keeping productive beta chains. Rows are combined by CDR3 protein, so each entry shows the most common genes and DNA. The V and J calls here are based on TCRdb, not the publication. This sample has some 670,000 distinct CDR3 sequences in its table, and around an eighth of those were observed once. In total, the top ten clones hold approximately 15% of the sample.

This TCR came from a man younger than 40 who received the YFV17D yellow fever vaccine. The chain couples TRBV3-1 to TRBJ2-7, and 9 bases in between align with TRBD2. Material: PBMCs, obtained on the day of the yellow fever booster vaccination. The CDR3 region has the sequence CASSHFSGRGYEQYF. The DNA reads TGTGCCAGCAGCCACTTTAGCGGGAGAGGTTACGAGCAGTACTTC.